Below, 31 T cell receptor beta chains from the same sample are listed, as sequenced in a study of blood T cell repertoires in COVID-19. Assay used: immunoSEQ multiplex PCR; TCRdb lists only in-frame clones, some missing. The table includes about 190,000 clones, about 83% detected once. Sequenced: peripheral blood. These receptors all stem from a woman aged 70 to 79 with active or convalescent COVID-19.

J is TRBJ1-1 and V is TRBV9, with a possible D match to TRBD1 (6 bases). Germline V gene lookup returns CDR1 SGDLS and CDR2 YYNGEE. This CDR3 region has 18 residues. Trimming pared 0 bases from V and 1 base from J, leaving 19 bases between. The CDR3 DNA follows: TGTGCCAGCAGCGTAGACCTACAGGGCTGGCAGACGAACACTGAAGCTTTCTTT. Translation gives CASSVDLQGWQTNTEAFF.

J is TRBJ1-2 and V is TRBV20-1; D remains ambiguous. The CDR3 has 13 residues. V was shortened by 3 bases and J by 4 bases, with 12 bases between the two germline ends. Germline lookup yields CDR1 DFQATT and CDR2 SNEGSKA (reference sequence). The CDR3 reads CSASQSRGYGYTF. CDR3 bases: TGCAGTGCTAGTCAGTCCCGGGGCTATGGCTACACCTTC.

This chain uses TRBV11-2 with TRBJ2-1; 7 positions match TRBD2. CDR3 length: 17 amino acids. Losses at the gene ends were 3 bases for V and 5 bases for J; bases not matched to a gene: 13. Germline CDR1 and CDR2: SGHAT and FQNNGV. For the CDR3, the DNA is TGTGCCAGCAGCTTCCGCCGGGTAGCGGGTAAAGACAATGAGCAGTTCTTC. This encodes CASSFRRVAGKDNEQFF.

The V call is TRBV11-2, the J call TRBJ2-5, with no clear D. V was cut by 3 bases and J by 1 base, with 15 bases left in between. Germline-derived CDR1 and CDR2 are SGHAT and FQNNGV. The CDR3 runs 16 residues. CDR3 DNA sequence: TGTGCCAGCAGCTTTCAAAGTCCGGGTCCCCAAGAGACCCAGTACTTC. It is translated as CASSFQSPGPQETQYF.

The rearrangement links TRBV12-3 or TRBV12-4 to TRBJ2-7; the D gene is possibly TRBD2 (5 bases). The V gene lost 6 bases and the J gene lost 4 bases, with 10 bases spanning the gap. The CDR3 runs to 12 residues. The CDR3 DNA reads TGTGCCAGCAGGGAACGGGGTTACGAGCAGTACTTC. Translating gives CASRERGYEQYF.

V is TRBV19 and J is TRBJ2-1, with D maybe TRBD2 (6 bases). The CDR3 extends over 15 amino acids. The germline V gene encodes CDR1 LNHDA and CDR2 SQIVND (reference sequence). Trimming pared 4 bases from V and 7 bases from J, leaving 17 bases between. The CDR3 reads CASSKPGLAKNEQFF. The CDR3 bases are TGTGCCAGTAGTAAACCGGGACTCGCTAAAAATGAGCAGTTCTTC.

The chain joins TRBV5-1 to TRBJ2-7, with 10 bases matching TRBD1. The CDR3 loop spans 16 amino acids. With V trimmed by 0 bases and J by 0 bases, 3 bases remained unmatched. Germline assignment: CDR1 SGHRS and CDR2 YFSETQ. The CDR3 DNA sequence: TGCGCCAGCAGCTTGGGGACAGGGGGTCCCTCCTACGAGCAGTACTTC. As protein: CASSLGTGGPSYEQYF.

The rearrangement uses TRBV6-1 and TRBJ1-6, with D tentatively TRBD1 (6 bases). The CDR3 totals 15 residues. Looked up from germline, CDR1 is MNHNS and CDR2 is SASEGT. The V end lost 2 bases, the J end lost 10 bases, and 15 bases lay between the germline ends. The CDR3: CASSEQAGVTSPLHF. The CDR3 bases are TGTGCCAGCAGTGAACAGGCAGGGGTTACCTCACCCCTCCACTTT.

The V call is TRBV19, the J call TRBJ1-4, with D hard to call. The germline V gene encodes CDR1 LNHDA and CDR2 SQIVND (reference sequence). Trimming removed 5 bases at V and 7 bases at J, with 11 bases between. CDR3 length: 13 amino acids. CDR3 protein: CASSLQRGEKLFF. The CDR3 nucleotides read TGTGCCAGTAGTCTCCAGCGAGGTGAAAAACTGTTTTTT.

The chain recombines TRBV2 with TRBJ1-3; D remains ambiguous. Trimming stripped 4 bases from V and 3 bases from J, with 10 bases between. The CDR3 is 14 residues long. Germline V gene data show CDR1 as SNHLY and CDR2 as FYNNEI. CDR3 nucleotide sequence: TGTGCCAGCAGTGGACTTTCTCGTGGAAACACCATATATTTT. Residues: CASSGLSRGNTIYF.

The chain has TRBV15 and TRBJ2-2; TRBD2 is a possible D gene (5 bases). The CDR3 sequence is 15 residues long. Germline V lookup: CDR1 LNHNV, CDR2 YYDKDF (reference sequence). Trimming cost V 0 bases and J 5 bases, with 10 bases left between them. The CDR3 spells CATSRDSGSTGELFF. The CDR3 nucleotides read TGTGCCACCAGCAGAGATTCGGGGTCGACCGGGGAGCTGTTTTTT.

V is TRBV27 and J is TRBJ2-2; D remains ambiguous. The CDR3 is 14 amino acids. Looked up from germline, CDR1 is MNHEY and CDR2 is SMNVEV (reference sequence). V lost 3 bases to trimming and J lost 4 bases, with 9 bases between them. The CDR3 loop is CASSFSRSTGELFF. CDR3 in DNA: TGTGCCAGCAGTTTTTCTCGCAGCACCGGGGAGCTGTTTTTT.

This clone is a singleton in its sample. This chain connects TRBV29-1 to TRBJ1-1, with TRBD1 matching over 7 bases. This CDR3 comprises 14 residues. The ends lost 3 bases at V and 4 bases at J; junction bases unmatched: 8. From germline, CDR1 is SQVTM and CDR2 ANQGSEA. Written as DNA, the CDR3 is TGCAGCGTTGAGCTCGCCTCAGGGGGCACTGAAGCTTTCTTT. This encodes CSVELASGGTEAFF.

The chain carries TRBV5-6 and TRBJ2-3; D may be TRBD2 (5 bases). Looked up from germline, CDR1 is SGHDT and CDR2 is YYEEEE. V shed 0 bases and J shed 0 bases, with 8 bases lying between them. This CDR3 is 15 amino acids long. This CDR3 reads CASSLGERSTDTQYF. DNA of the CDR3: TGTGCCAGCAGCTTGGGGGAGAGAAGCACAGATACGCAGTATTTT.

This chain connects TRBV7-9 to TRBJ2-7; 9 nucleotides line up with TRBD1. CDR3 length equals 12 residues. Germline V gene lookup returns CDR1 SEHNR and CDR2 FQNEAQ (reference sequence). Trimming removed 6 bases from V and 5 bases from J; junction bases left unmatched: 2. This CDR3 reads CASSWTGDEQYF. DNA for the CDR3: TGTGCCAGCAGTTGGACAGGGGACGAGCAGTACTTC.

The chain recombines TRBV10-2 with TRBJ1-2; no definite D call. CDR3 size: 13 residues. The germline V and J ends were trimmed by 9 bases and 2 bases, with 13 bases remaining between them. Germline CDR1 reads WSHSY; CDR2 reads SAAADI. The CDR3 DNA reads TGCGCCAGTAGAGAGTGGCAGAACTATGGCTACACCTTC. Its protein product is CASREWQNYGYTF.

The chain carries TRBV30 and TRBJ1-4, with 10 nucleotides matching TRBD1. The trim removed 5 bases at V and 5 bases at J, leaving 8 bases unmatched. The CDR3 is 15 residues long. Germline V lookup: CDR1 GTSNPN, CDR2 SVGIG (reference sequence). DNA for the CDR3: TGTGCCTGGGGGACCGGGACAGGGGTAAATGAAAAACTGTTTTTT. It specifies CAWGTGTGVNEKLFF. Drawing the rest from reference TRBV30 and TRBJ1-4, the complete variable domain is SQTIHQWPATLVQPVGSPLSLECTVEGTSNPNLYWYRQAAGRGLQLLFYSVGIGQISSEVPQNLSASRPQDRQFILSSKKLLLSDSGFYLCAWGTGTGVNEKLFFGSGTQLSVL.

Regarding this clone: A read error may produce the germline difference seen at one junction end. V and J are TRBV19 and TRBJ1-3; D is uncertain. The CDR3 length is 16 residues. The germline CDR1 and CDR2 sequences are LNHDA and SQIVND (reference sequence). The CDR3 is CASSRPGPAVGDTIYF. The CDR3 coding sequence is TGTGCCAGTAGTCGCCCGGGTCCTGCTGTTGGAGACACCATATATTTT.

This clone has a single count. The rearrangement uses TRBV28 and TRBJ1-2; D is ambiguous. Germline-derived CDR1 and CDR2 are MDHEN and SYDVKM. V was clipped by 4 bases and J by 0 bases, with 3 bases between them. CDR3 length: 12 amino acids. The CDR3 DNA reads as TGTGCCAGCAGTTCCTCTAACTATGGCTACACCTTC. Translation gives CASSSSNYGYTF.

V usage is TRBV4-2 and J usage is TRBJ2-3; TRBD2 matches 9 bases. Germline lookup yields CDR1 LGHNA and CDR2 YNFKEQ. V shed 3 bases, J shed 3 bases, and the junction held 1 base outside the gene matches. The CDR3 length is 14 residues. CDR3 in amino acids: CASSHSGSTDTQYF. CDR3 bases: TGTGCCAGCAGCCATAGCGGGAGTACAGATACGCAGTATTTT.

This clone has just a few counts. CDR3 nucleotides: TGTGCCAGCAGTGAAGACAGGGTGGGAGCTTTCTTT. It codes for CASSEDRVGAFF. V and J are TRBV2 and TRBJ1-1, with a tentative D call TRBD1 (6 bases). The CDR3 is 12 amino acids. V dropped 1 base and J dropped 10 bases, with 10 bases sitting between them. The V gene's germline CDR1 is SNHLY and CDR2 FYNNEI.

This clone was observed a handful of times. The chain recombines TRBV6-5 with TRBJ2-7, with a weak D call TRBD1 (5 bases). The V gene's germline CDR1 is MNHEY and CDR2 SVGAGI. The CDR3 length is 14 residues. Trimming removed 7 bases at V and 1 base at J, with 14 bases between. The CDR3 is CASKRVGVSYEQYF. The CDR3, as DNA: TGTGCCAGCAAACGGGTAGGGGTTTCCTACGAGCAGTACTTC.

V and J are TRBV14 and TRBJ2-2, with 7 bases fitting TRBD1. Per the germline V gene, CDR1 is SGHDN and CDR2 is FVKESK. The CDR3 loop spans 13 amino acids. The trim removed 0 bases at V and 15 bases at J, leaving 7 bases unmatched. The CDR3, as DNA: TGTGCCAGCAGCCAAGAACAGGGGTATACGGTGTTTTTT. Protein product: CASSQEQGYTVFF.

This rearrangement joins TRBV2 to TRBJ1-5, with unresolved D. The CDR3 contains 13 residues. Germline lookup yields CDR1 SNHLY and CDR2 FYNNEI. The V gene lost 0 bases and the J gene lost 15 bases, with 15 bases spanning the gap. CDR3 DNA sequence: TGTGCCAGCAGTGAAGCGAACGGCGGCCGGAGGCATTTT. Encoded protein: CASSEANGGRRHF.

The J gene is TRBJ1-6, the V gene TRBV2, with 7 nucleotides matching TRBD1. V was pared by 5 bases and J by 4 bases, with 5 bases of the junction left unmatched. Germline CDR1 and CDR2: SNHLY and FYNNEI. This CDR3 spans 15 amino acids. Written as DNA, the CDR3 is TGTGCCAGCAGTTCCAGGGGGGCTTATAATTCACCCCTCCACTTT. Its protein is CASSSRGAYNSPLHF.

V usage is TRBV7-6 and J usage is TRBJ2-6; maybe TRBD1 (6 bases). The CDR3 loop spans 17 amino acids. In germline, CDR1 is SGHVS, CDR2 FNYEAQ. Between the trimmed V and J ends, which lost 4 bases and 0 bases, there was a span of 13 bases. In DNA, the CDR3 is TGTGCCAGCAGCTCAACAGGGCACTCCTCTGGGGCCAACGTCCTGACTTTC. Amino acids: CASSSTGHSSGANVLTF.

The CDR3 DNA sequence: TGTGCCAGCAGCCAAGATTCCCCTGGGAGGGAGCGGGAGGTGGAGCAGTACTTC. Its protein is CASSQDSPGREREVEQYF. This chain uses TRBV3-1 (or the pseudogene TRBV3-2) with TRBJ2-7; 9 nucleotides match TRBD2. The V segment lost 0 bases and the J segment 7 bases; nucleotides outside the gene matches: 16. Per the germline V gene, CDR1 is LGHDT and CDR2 is YNNKEL (reference sequence). CDR3 length equals 18 residues.

This chain connects TRBV5-1 to TRBJ1-5, with D perhaps TRBD1 (6 bases). V gave up 5 bases and J gave up 5 bases, with 14 bases separating them. Germline assignment: CDR1 SGHRS and CDR2 YFSETQ. This CDR3 contains 14 residues. The CDR3 coding sequence is TGCGCCAGCAGTTTCGCAGGGGTAGATCAGCCCCAGCATTTT. It translates to CASSFAGVDQPQHF.

The count of this clone is one. V gene TRBV28 combines with J gene TRBJ2-7; 7 bases agree with TRBD2. The CDR3 length is 14 residues. V dropped 5 bases and J dropped 5; count of bases not matched to a gene: 9. Germline V gene data show CDR1 as MDHEN and CDR2 as SYDVKM. In DNA form, the CDR3 reads TGTGCCAGCAGTCCCCCGGGGGGAGTTCACGAGCAGTACTTC. It specifies CASSPPGGVHEQYF.

This chain uses TRBV30 with TRBJ1-2; TRBD1 aligns across 10 bases. Looked up from germline, CDR1 is GTSNPN and CDR2 is SVGIG (reference sequence). The CDR3 length is 15 residues. After removal of 4 bases from V and 3 bases from J, the junction contained 8 bases not matched to a gene. This CDR3 reads CAWTRDRGPHYGYTF. The DNA of the CDR3 is TGTGCCTGGACTAGGGACAGGGGCCCTCACTATGGCTACACCTTC.

This chain uses TRBV6-5 with TRBJ2-5; TRBD2 might be the D (5 bases). The V gene's germline CDR1 is MNHEY and CDR2 SVGAGI. This CDR3 contains 14 residues. Between the trimmed V and J ends, which lost 3 bases and 5 bases, there was a span of 13 bases. DNA of the CDR3: TGTGCCAGCAGTTATACGGCTAGAGGGGAGACCCAGTACTTC. It translates to CASSYTARGETQYF.